The subject of this entry is one T cell receptor beta chain. Trimming took off 5 bases at V and 6 bases at J, with 14 bases between the two ends. The CDR3 contains 14 residues. Germline CDR1 and CDR2: SEHNR and FQNEAQ (reference sequence). The data were taken from a study of OX40 agonist ivuxolimab in advanced cancers. The data were produced by immunoSEQ multiplex PCR, yet TCRdb's version contains in-frame clones alone and is incomplete. The data show around 93,000 clones, about 83% seen once. V gene TRBV7-9 combines with J gene TRBJ2-1; a weak D match, TRBD2 (6 bases). Here the sequenced sample was CD4+ or CD8+ T cells sorted from blood, taken in a trial of the OX40 agonist ivuxolimab. The sequence derives from an adult with an advanced solid tumor such as melanoma, head and neck, liver or kidney cancer. The CDR3 protein is CASSPGLSTNEQFF. CDR3 DNA: TGTGCCAGCAGCCCGGGACTTTCCACCAATGAGCAGTTCTTC.